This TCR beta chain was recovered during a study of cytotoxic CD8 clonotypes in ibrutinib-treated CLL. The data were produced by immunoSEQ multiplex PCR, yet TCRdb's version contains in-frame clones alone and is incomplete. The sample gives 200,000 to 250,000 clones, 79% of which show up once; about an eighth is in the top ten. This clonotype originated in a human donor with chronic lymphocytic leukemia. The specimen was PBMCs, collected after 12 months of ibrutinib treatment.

In DNA, the CDR3 is TGTGCCAGCAGTGCTGGACTAGCGGGGGCCCAAGAGACCCAGTACTTC. Its translation is CASSAGLAGAQETQYF. The gene calls are TRBV2 and TRBJ2-5, with TRBD2 matching 13 bases. This CDR3 region has 16 residues. Trimming took 4 bases from V and 1 from J; bases not matched to a gene: 3. The germline V gene encodes CDR1 SNHLY and CDR2 FYNNEI.